This T cell receptor (beta chain) was found in a study of cytomegalovirus exposure and HLA in healthy donors. The CDR3 runs 14 residues. V lost 5 bases to trimming and J lost 3 bases; unmatched junction nucleotides: 4. Germline values: CDR1 SGHVS, CDR2 FQNEAQ. The study ran its PCR with 60 Vbeta and 13 Jbeta primers. This table comes from immunoSEQ multiplex PCR, and its TCRdb copy is limited to in-frame clones, with some not included. The sample carries some 150,000 clones, around 79% recorded once. In the case of this clone: Its antigen is undetermined.

Donors showed nominal health when sampled, although they likely had unrecorded immune exposures. Overall study results and limits: A later analysis found common viral pathogens apparently linked to several of the most significant clusters. It was reported that the classifier diagnosed cytomegalovirus status with high specificity and sensitivity in both the original and validation cohorts. While the bulk of TCR sequences proved rare, some public TCRs turned up in many donors.

The sequence was obtained from a human donor in good health. The gene calls are TRBV7-8 and TRBJ1-5; the match to TRBD1 covers 7 bases. Sample: PBMCs. Here the CDR3 DNA reads TGTGCCAGCAGCCTAGGGGGCACCAATCAGCCCCAGCATTTT. It specifies CASSLGGTNQPQHF.